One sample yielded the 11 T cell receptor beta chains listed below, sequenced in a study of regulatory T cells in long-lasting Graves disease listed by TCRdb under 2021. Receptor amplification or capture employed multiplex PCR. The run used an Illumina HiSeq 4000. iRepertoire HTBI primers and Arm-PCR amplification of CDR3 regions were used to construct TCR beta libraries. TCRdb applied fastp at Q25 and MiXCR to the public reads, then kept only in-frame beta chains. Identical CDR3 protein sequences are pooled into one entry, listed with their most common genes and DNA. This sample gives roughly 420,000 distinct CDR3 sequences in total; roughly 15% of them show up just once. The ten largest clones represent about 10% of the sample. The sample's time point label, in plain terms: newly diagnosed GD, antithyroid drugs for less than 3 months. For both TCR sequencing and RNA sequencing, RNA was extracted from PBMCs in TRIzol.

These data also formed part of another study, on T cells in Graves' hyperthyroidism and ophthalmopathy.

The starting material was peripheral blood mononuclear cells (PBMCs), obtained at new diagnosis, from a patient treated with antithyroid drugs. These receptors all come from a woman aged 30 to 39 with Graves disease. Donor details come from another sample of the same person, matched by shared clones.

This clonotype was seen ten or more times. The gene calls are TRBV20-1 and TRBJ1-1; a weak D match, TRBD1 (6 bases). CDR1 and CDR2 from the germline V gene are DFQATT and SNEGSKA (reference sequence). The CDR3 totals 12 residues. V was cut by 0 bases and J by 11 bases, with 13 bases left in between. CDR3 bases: TGCAGTGCTAGAGATGGGGACATAGGGGCTTTCTTT. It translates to CSARDGDIGAFF.

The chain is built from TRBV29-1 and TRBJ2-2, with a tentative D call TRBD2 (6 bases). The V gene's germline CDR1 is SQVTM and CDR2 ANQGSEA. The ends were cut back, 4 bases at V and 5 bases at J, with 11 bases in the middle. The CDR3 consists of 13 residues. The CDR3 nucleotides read TGCAGCGTTGGTGCAGGGAGGACCGGGGAGCTGTTTTTT. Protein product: CSVGAGRTGELFF.

CDR3 loop: CASSSGGDSNQPQHF. The CDR3 DNA follows: TGCGCCAGCAGCTCGGGGGGGGATAGCAATCAGCCCCAGCATTTT. This chain joins TRBV5-1 and TRBJ1-5, with D perhaps TRBD1 (5 bases). Trimming took off 3 bases at V and 0 bases at J, with 10 bases between the two ends. Per the germline V gene, CDR1 is SGHRS and CDR2 is YFSETQ. There are 15 residues in the CDR3.

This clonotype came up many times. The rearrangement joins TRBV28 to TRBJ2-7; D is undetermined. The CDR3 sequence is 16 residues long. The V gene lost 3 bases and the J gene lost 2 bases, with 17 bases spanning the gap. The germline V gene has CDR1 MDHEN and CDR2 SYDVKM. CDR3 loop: CASSFSFGRNAYEQYF. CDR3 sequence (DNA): TGTGCCAGCAGTTTCTCCTTCGGGCGGAATGCCTACGAGCAGTACTTC.

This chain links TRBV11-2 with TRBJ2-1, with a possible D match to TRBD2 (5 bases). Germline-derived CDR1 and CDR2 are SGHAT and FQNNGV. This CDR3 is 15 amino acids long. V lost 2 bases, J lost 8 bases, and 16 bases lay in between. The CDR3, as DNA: TGTGCCAGCAGCTTAATACCGGGGTGCAAGGATGAGCAGTTCTTC. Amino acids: CASSLIPGCKDEQFF.

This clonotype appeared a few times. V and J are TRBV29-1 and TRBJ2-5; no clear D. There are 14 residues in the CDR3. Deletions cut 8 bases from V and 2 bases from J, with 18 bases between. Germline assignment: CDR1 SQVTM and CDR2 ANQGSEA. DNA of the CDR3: TGCAGCTCTAGGTGGAGTGACCGACAAGAGACCCAGTACTTC. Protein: CSSRWSDRQETQYF.

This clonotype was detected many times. The chain's CDR3 is CASSPIGWDTEAFF. As DNA, the CDR3 is TGTGCCAGCAGCCCAATCGGCTGGGACACTGAAGCTTTCTTT. J is TRBJ1-1 and V is TRBV14; no firm D call. Trimming removed 4 bases at V and 3 bases at J, with 12 bases between. The CDR3 length is 14 residues. Germline CDR1 is SGHDN and CDR2 is FVKESK. Using reference TRBV14 and TRBJ1-1 for the parts outside the CDR3, the full variable domain is EAGVTQFPSHSVIEKGQTVTLRCDPISGHDNLYWYRRVMGKEIKFLLHFVKESKQDESGMPNNRFLAERTGGTYSTLKVQPAELEDSGVYFCASSPIGWDTEAFFGQGTRLTVV.

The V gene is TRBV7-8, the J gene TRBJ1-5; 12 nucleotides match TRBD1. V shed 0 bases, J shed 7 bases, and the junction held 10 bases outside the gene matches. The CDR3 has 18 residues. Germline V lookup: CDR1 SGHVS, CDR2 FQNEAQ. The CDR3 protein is CASSLARLSGTGGQPQHF. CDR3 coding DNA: TGTGCCAGCAGCTTAGCTAGGTTGTCGGGGACAGGGGGCCAGCCCCAGCATTTT.

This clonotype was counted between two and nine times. CDR3 bases: TGTGCCAGCAGCTCCTATTTAGCGGGACCCTACAATGAGCAGTTCTTC. Translating it yields CASSSYLAGPYNEQFF. This chain joins TRBV7-3 and TRBJ2-1, with 8 bases fitting TRBD2. Unmatched junction bases numbered 7, after V lost 4 bases and J lost 2 bases. This CDR3 comprises 16 residues. Germline V lookup: CDR1 SGHTA, CDR2 FQGTGA.

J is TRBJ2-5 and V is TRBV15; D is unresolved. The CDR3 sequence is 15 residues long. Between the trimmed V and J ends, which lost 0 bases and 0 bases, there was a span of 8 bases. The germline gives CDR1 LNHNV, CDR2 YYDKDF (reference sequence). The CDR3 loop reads CATSRDLADQETQYF. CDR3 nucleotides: TGTGCCACCAGCAGAGATCTGGCTGACCAAGAGACCCAGTACTTC.

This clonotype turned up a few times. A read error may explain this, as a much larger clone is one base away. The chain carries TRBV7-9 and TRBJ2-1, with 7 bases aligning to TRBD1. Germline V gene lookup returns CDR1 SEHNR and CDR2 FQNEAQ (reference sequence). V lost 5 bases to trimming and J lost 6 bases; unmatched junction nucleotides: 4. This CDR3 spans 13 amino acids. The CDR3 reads CASSSRGSNEQFF. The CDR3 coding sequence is TGTGCCAGCAGCAGCAGGGGGTCCAATGAGCAGTTCTTC.